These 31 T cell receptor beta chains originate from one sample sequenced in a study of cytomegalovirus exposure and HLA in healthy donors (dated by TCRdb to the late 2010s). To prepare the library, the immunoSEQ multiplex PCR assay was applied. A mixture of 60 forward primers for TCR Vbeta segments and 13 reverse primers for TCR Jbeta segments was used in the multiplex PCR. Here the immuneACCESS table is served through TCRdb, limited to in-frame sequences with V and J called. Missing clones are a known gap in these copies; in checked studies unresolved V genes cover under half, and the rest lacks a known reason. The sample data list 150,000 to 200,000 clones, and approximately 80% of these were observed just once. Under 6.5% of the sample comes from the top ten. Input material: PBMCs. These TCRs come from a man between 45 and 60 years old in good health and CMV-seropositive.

CDR3 sequence: CASSPPGGNYGYTF. The CDR3 coding sequence is TGTGCCAGCAGCCCCCCGGGGGGAAACTATGGCTACACCTTC. The chain couples TRBV7-9 to TRBJ1-2; maybe TRBD1 (5 bases). Trimming pared 5 bases from V and 2 bases from J, leaving 12 bases between. The V gene's germline CDR1 is SEHNR and CDR2 FQNEAQ (reference sequence). The CDR3 length is 14 residues.

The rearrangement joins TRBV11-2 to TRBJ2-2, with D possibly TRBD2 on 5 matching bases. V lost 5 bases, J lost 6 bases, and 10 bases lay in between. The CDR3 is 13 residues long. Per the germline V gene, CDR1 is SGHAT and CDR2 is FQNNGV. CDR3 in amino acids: CASSPDFPGELFF. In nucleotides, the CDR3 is TGTGCCAGCAGCCCGGACTTTCCCGGGGAGCTGTTTTTT. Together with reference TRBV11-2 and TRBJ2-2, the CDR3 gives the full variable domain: EAGVAQSPRYKIIEKRQSVAFWCNPISGHATLYWYQQILGQGPKLLIQFQNNGVVDDSQLPKDRFSAERLKGVDSTLKIQPAKLEDSAVYLCASSPDFPGELFFGEGSRLTVL.

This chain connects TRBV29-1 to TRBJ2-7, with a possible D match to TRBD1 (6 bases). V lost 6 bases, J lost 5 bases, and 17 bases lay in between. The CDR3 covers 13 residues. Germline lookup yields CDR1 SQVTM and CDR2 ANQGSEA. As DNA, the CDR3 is TGCAGCGTAGGGTTAAGCCAGGGGAACGAGCAGTACTTC. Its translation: CSVGLSQGNEQYF.

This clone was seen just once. The DNA for the CDR3 is TGTGCCAGCATTCCGGGACAGGGGATGACAGATACGCAGTATTTT. Protein: CASIPGQGMTDTQYF. The genes are TRBV5-4 and TRBJ2-3, with TRBD1 matching 10 bases. The germline gives CDR1 SGHNT, CDR2 YYREEE (reference sequence). The length of the CDR3 is 15 residues. V trimming: 6 bases; J trimming: 3 bases; junction bases outside the gene matches: 7.

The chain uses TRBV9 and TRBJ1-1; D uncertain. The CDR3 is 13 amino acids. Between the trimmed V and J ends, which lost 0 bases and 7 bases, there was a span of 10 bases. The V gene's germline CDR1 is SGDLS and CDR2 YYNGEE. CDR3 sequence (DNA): TGTGCCAGCAGCGTAGTGGCAGGTGGTGAAGCTTTCTTT. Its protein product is CASSVVAGGEAFF.

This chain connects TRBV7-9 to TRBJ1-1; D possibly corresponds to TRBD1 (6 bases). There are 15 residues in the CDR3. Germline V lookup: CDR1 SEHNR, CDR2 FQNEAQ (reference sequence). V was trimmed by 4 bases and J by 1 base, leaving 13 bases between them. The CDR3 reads CASSSQGIGNTEAFF. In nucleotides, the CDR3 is TGTGCCAGCAGCTCACAGGGAATAGGGAACACTGAAGCTTTCTTT.

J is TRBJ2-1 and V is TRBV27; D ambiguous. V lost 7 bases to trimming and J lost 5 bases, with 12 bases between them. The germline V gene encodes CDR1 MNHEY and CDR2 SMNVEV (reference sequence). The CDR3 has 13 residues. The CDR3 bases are TGTGCCAGCACCAGGCAGGCCGACAATGAGCAGTTCTTC. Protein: CASTRQADNEQFF.

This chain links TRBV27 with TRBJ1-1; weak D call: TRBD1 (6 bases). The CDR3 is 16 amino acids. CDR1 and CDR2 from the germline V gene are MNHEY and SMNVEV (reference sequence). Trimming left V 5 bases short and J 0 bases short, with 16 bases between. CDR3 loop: CASSSRRGSLNTEAFF. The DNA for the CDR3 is TGTGCCAGCAGTAGCAGAAGGGGGAGTTTGAACACTGAAGCTTTCTTT.

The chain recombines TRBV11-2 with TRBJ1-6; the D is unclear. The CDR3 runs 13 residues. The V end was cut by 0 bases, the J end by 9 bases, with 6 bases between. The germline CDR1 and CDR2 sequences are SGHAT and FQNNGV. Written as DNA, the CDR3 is TGTGCCAGCAGCTTAGATCTAGTTTCACCCCTCCACTTT. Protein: CASSLDLVSPLHF. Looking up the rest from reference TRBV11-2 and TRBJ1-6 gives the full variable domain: EAGVAQSPRYKIIEKRQSVAFWCNPISGHATLYWYQQILGQGPKLLIQFQNNGVVDDSQLPKDRFSAERLKGVDSTLKIQPAKLEDSAVYLCASSLDLVSPLHFGNGTRLTVT.

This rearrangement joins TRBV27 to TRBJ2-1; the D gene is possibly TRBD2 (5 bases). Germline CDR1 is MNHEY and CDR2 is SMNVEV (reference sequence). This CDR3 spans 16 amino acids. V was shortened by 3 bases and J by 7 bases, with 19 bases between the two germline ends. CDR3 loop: CASSFSHTGRRNEQFF. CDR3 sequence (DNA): TGTGCCAGCAGTTTCTCTCATACGGGAAGGAGAAATGAGCAGTTCTTC.

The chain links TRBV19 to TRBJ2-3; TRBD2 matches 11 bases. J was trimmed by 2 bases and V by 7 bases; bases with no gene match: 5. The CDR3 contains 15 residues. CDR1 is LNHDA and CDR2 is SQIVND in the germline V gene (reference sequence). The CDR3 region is CASNLAGGTTDTQYF. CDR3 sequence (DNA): TGTGCCAGTAATTTAGCGGGAGGGACCACAGATACGCAGTATTTT.

Here the CDR3 DNA reads TGTGCCAGCTCACTCCCTTCCTACGAGCAGTACTTC. Protein: CASSLPSYEQYF. The rearrangement uses TRBV18 and TRBJ2-7; D uncertain. V was pared by 4 bases and J by 1 base, with 5 bases between. This CDR3 region has 12 residues. Germline V gene lookup returns CDR1 KGHSH and CDR2 LQKENI.

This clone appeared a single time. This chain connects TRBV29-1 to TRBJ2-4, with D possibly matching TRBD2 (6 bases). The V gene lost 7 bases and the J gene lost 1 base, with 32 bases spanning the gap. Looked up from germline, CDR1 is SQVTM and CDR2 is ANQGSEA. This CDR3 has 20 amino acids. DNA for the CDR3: TGCAGCGCGACGGATCGGGGAGGTGTGCGTGGTACTGAGGCCAAAAACATTCAGTACTTC. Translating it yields CSATDRGGVRGTEAKNIQYF.

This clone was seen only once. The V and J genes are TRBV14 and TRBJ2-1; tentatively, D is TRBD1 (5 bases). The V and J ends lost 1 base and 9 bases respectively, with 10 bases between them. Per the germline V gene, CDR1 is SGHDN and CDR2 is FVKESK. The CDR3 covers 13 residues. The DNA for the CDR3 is TGTGCCAGCAGCCAAGTTCAGGGTATTGAGCAGTTCTTC. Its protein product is CASSQVQGIEQFF. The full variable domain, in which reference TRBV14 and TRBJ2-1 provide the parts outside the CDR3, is EAGVTQFPSHSVIEKGQTVTLRCDPISGHDNLYWYRRVMGKEIKFLLHFVKESKQDESGMPNNRFLAERTGGTYSTLKVQPAELEDSGVYFCASSQVQGIEQFFGPGTRLTVL.

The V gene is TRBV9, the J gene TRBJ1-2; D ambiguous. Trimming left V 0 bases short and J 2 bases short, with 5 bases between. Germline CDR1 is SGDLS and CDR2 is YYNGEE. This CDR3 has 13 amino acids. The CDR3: CASSVVGNYGYTF. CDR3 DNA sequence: TGTGCCAGCAGCGTAGTCGGGAACTATGGCTACACCTTC.

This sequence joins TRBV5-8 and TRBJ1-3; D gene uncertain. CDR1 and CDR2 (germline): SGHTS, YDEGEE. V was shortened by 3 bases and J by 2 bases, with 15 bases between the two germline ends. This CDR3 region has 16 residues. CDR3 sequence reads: CASSSQAGRTGNTIYF. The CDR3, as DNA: TGTGCCAGCAGCTCGCAGGCAGGCCGTACTGGAAACACCATATATTTT.

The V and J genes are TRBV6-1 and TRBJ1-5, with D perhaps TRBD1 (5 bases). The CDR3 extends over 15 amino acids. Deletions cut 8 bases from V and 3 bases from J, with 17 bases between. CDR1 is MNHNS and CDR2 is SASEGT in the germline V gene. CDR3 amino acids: CASVRLDKSNQPQHF. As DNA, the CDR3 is TGTGCCAGCGTGCGGTTGGACAAGTCCAATCAGCCCCAGCATTTT.

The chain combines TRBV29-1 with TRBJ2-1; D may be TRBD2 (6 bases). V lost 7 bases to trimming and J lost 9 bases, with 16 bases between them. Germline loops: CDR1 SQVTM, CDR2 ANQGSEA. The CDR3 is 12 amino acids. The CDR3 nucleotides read TGCAGCGCCGTCGCATCTAGCGCTGAGCAGTTCTTC. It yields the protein CSAVASSAEQFF.

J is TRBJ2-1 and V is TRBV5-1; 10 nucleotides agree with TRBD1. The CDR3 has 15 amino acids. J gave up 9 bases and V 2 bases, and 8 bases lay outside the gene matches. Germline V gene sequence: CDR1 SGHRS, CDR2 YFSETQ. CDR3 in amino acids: CASSFGGTGEPEQFF. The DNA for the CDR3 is TGCGCCAGCAGCTTTGGTGGGACAGGGGAGCCTGAGCAGTTCTTC.

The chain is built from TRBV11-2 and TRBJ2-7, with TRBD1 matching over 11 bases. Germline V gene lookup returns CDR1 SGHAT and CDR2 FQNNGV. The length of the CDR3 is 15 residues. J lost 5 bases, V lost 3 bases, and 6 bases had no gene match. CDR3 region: CASSLDRGLAHEQYF. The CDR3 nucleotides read TGTGCCAGCAGCTTGGACAGGGGGCTAGCCCACGAGCAGTACTTC.

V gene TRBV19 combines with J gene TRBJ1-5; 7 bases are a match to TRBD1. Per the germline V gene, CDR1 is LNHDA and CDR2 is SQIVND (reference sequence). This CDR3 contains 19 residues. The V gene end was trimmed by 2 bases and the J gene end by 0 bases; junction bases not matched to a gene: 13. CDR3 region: CASSIWFRQGKVSNQPQHF. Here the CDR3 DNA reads TGTGCCAGTAGTATATGGTTTCGACAGGGAAAGGTTAGCAATCAGCCCCAGCATTTT.

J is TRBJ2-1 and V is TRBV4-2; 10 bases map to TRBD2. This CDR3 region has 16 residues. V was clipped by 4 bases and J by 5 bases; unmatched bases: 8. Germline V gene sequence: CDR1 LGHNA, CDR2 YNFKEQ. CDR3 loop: CASSPIQRGGHNEQFF. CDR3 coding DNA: TGTGCCAGCAGCCCGATCCAGCGGGGGGGCCACAATGAGCAGTTCTTC.

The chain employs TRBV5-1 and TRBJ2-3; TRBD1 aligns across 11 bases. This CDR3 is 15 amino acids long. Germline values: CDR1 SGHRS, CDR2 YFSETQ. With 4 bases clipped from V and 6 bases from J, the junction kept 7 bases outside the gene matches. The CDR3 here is CASSHSGTGGDTQYF. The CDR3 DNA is TGCGCCAGCAGCCACTCCGGGACAGGGGGGGATACGCAGTATTTT.

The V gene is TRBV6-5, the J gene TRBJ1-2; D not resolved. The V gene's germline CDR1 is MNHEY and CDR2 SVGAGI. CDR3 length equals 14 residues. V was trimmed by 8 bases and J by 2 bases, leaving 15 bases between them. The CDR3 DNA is TGTGCCAGCCGAGGCGCCACCCTCAACTATGGCTACACCTTC. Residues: CASRGATLNYGYTF.

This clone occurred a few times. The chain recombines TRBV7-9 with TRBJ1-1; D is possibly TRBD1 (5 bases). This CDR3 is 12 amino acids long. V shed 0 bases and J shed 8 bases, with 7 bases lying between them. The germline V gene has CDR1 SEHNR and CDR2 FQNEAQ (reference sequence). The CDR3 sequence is CASSLAPGEAFF. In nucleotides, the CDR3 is TGTGCCAGCAGCTTAGCCCCAGGGGAAGCTTTCTTT.

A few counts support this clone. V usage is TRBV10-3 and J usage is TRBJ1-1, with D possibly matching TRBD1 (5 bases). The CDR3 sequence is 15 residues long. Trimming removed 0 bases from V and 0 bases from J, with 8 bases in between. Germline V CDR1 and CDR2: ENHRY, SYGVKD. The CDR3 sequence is CAISESGGMNTEAFF. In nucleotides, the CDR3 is TGTGCCATCAGTGAGTCGGGGGGTATGAACACTGAAGCTTTCTTT.

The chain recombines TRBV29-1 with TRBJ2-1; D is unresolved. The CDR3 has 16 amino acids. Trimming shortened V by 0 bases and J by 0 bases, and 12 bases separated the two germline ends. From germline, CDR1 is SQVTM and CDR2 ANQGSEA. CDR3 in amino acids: CSVEDQSVSSYNEQFF. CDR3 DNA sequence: TGCAGCGTTGAAGATCAGAGCGTCAGCTCCTACAATGAGCAGTTCTTC.

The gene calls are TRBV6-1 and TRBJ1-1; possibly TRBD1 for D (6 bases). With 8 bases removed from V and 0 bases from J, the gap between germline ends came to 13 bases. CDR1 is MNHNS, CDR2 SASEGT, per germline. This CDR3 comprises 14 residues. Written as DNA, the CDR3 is TGTGCCAGCCAATTGGACAGCATGAACACTGAAGCTTTCTTT. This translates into CASQLDSMNTEAFF.

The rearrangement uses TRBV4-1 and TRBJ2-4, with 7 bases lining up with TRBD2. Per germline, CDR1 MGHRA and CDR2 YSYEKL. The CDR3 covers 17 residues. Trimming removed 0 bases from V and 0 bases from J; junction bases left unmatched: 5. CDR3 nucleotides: TGCGCCAGCAGCCAAGATCGTCTAGCGGCAGCCAAAAACATTCAGTACTTC. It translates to CASSQDRLAAAKNIQYF.

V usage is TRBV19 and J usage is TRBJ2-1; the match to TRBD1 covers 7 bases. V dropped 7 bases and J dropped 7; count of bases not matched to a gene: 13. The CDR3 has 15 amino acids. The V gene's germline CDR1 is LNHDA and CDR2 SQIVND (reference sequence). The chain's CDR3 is CASTHRTGGRNEQFF. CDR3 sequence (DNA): TGTGCCAGTACCCATAGGACAGGAGGTCGGAATGAGCAGTTCTTC.

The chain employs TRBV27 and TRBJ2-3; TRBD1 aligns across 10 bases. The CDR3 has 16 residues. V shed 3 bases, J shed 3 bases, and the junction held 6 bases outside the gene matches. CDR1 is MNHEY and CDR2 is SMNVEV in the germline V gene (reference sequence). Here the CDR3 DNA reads TGTGCCAGCAGTTTTGGTTGGGGACAGGGGACAGATACGCAGTATTTT. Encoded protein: CASSFGWGQGTDTQYF.